A single sample is the source of the 15 T cell receptor beta chains below, sequenced in a study of control samples from healthy donors and cancer patients (TCRdb year 2020). Libraries were constructed by the immunoSEQ multiplex PCR assay. Imported from immuneACCESS, the table was reduced by TCRdb to in-frame sequences with V and J called. These copies leave out some clones; in studies compared against another copy, an unresolved V gene accounts for under half, and the cause of the remainder is not known. The sample table holds about 150,000 clones, of which under 95% were seen once. The ten top clones hold approximately 1.4% of the sample. The source material was blood. These receptors were obtained from a woman younger than 35 in good health.

In DNA form, the CDR3 reads TGTGCCAGCAGGGGGGATTACACTGAAGCTTTCTTT. It codes for CASRGDYTEAFF. V is TRBV6-5 and J is TRBJ1-1, with D possibly TRBD1 on 5 matching bases. Deletions cut 6 bases from V and 3 bases from J, with 8 bases between. There are 12 residues in the CDR3. Germline loops: CDR1 MNHEY, CDR2 SVGAGI.

The J gene is TRBJ2-1, the V gene TRBV25-1; the D is unclear. V dropped 1 base and J dropped 15 bases, with 13 bases sitting between them. Germline V gene data show CDR1 as MGHDK and CDR2 as SYGVNS. The CDR3 runs to 12 residues. The CDR3 DNA is TGTGCCAGCAGTGAATCCGCAGAACATTGGTTCTTC. This encodes CASSESAEHWFF.

As DNA, the CDR3 is TGTGCCAGCAGCCAAGAGGGGGACAGGGTATATTCCGGCTACACCTTC. Protein sequence: CASSQEGDRVYSGYTF. The rearrangement links TRBV4-2 to TRBJ1-2, with 9 bases identical to TRBD1. Germline V gene sequence: CDR1 LGHNA, CDR2 YNFKEQ. This CDR3 contains 16 residues. J gave up 8 bases and V 0 bases, and 10 bases lay outside the gene matches.

The gene calls are TRBV11-3 and TRBJ2-1; D could derive from TRBD1 or TRBD2 (5 bases each). The ends were cut back, 0 bases at V and 10 bases at J, with 10 bases in the middle. CDR3 length: 13 amino acids. The germline V gene encodes CDR1 SGHNT and CDR2 YENEEA. CDR3 bases: TGTGCCAGCAGCTTAGATCTAAGGGACGAGCAGTTCTTC. Protein sequence: CASSLDLRDEQFF.

V and J are TRBV7-9 and TRBJ1-1; 8 bases agree with TRBD1. CDR1 and CDR2 (germline): SEHNR, FQNEAQ (reference sequence). The CDR3 contains 14 residues. V trimming: 8 bases; J trimming: 0 bases; junction bases outside the gene matches: 5. The CDR3 protein is CASGKTGVNTEAFF. CDR3 in DNA: TGTGCCAGCGGCAAGACAGGGGTGAACACTGAAGCTTTCTTT.

The rearrangement joins TRBV18 to TRBJ2-4; 7 positions agree with TRBD1. V was clipped by 5 bases and J by 8 bases; unmatched bases: 9. There are 14 residues in the CDR3. Per germline, CDR1 KGHSH and CDR2 LQKENI. CDR3 bases: TGTGCCAGCTCATCAACCGGGGACAGTCACATTCAGTACTTC. Protein: CASSSTGDSHIQYF.

The chain uses TRBV28 and TRBJ1-4; 9 bases fit TRBD1. J gave up 6 bases and V 8 bases, and 7 bases lay outside the gene matches. The V gene's germline CDR1 is MDHEN and CDR2 SYDVKM. CDR3 length: 14 amino acids. The DNA for the CDR3 is TGTGCCAGCTTCCCCGGGACAGGGTATGAAAAACTGTTTTTT. It codes for CASFPGTGYEKLFF.

This chain uses TRBV5-4 with TRBJ2-7; 7 positions agree with TRBD1. J lost 0 bases, V lost 3 bases, and 9 bases had no gene match. CDR3 length: 16 residues. CDR1 SGHNT and CDR2 YYREEE come from the germline V gene (reference sequence). The CDR3 is CASSSIPGDSSYEQYF. DNA for the CDR3: TGTGCCAGCAGCTCTATTCCCGGGGACAGCTCCTACGAGCAGTACTTC.

The chain is built from TRBV28 and TRBJ2-1; 7 nucleotides align to TRBD2. The CDR3 contains 15 residues. Trimming cost V 2 bases and J 3 bases; bases outside gene matches: 4. Germline V gives CDR1 MDHEN, CDR2 SYDVKM. CDR3 sequence: CASSLAGEGYNEQFF. As DNA, the CDR3 is TGTGCCAGCAGTTTAGCGGGGGAGGGCTACAATGAGCAGTTCTTC. Full variable domain (outside the CDR3, taken from reference TRBV28 and TRBJ2-1): DVKVTQSSRYLVKRTGEKVFLECVQDMDHENMFWYRQDPGLGLRLIYFSYDVKMKEKGDIPEGYSVSREKKERFSLILESASTNQTSMYLCASSLAGEGYNEQFFGPGTRLTVL.

There are many counts of this clone. The V and J genes are TRBV14 and TRBJ1-3, with unresolved D. Germline values: CDR1 SGHDN, CDR2 FVKESK. This CDR3 is built from 14 residues. With 0 bases removed from V and 4 bases from J, the gap between germline ends came to 7 bases. The CDR3: CASSQDSIGNTIYF. In DNA, the CDR3 is TGTGCCAGCAGCCAAGACTCTATCGGAAACACCATATATTTT.

The rearrangement links TRBV9 to TRBJ2-7, with a tentative D call TRBD1 (6 bases). Per germline, CDR1 SGDLS and CDR2 YYNGEE. Trimming shortened V by 3 bases and J by 4 bases, and 20 bases separated the two germline ends. This CDR3 is 16 amino acids long. CDR3 DNA sequence: TGTGCCAGCAGCGCTGAACCCGGGACACATCTATACGAGCAGTACTTC. Protein product: CASSAEPGTHLYEQYF.

The chain carries TRBV4-1 and TRBJ2-1; D gene uncertain. The CDR3 length is 16 residues. Trimming cost V 0 bases and J 7 bases, with 16 bases left between them. Germline CDR1 reads MGHRA; CDR2 reads YSYEKL. CDR3 amino acids: CASSQEMFGRWNEQFF. CDR3 DNA: TGCGCCAGCAGCCAAGAGATGTTCGGCAGGTGGAATGAGCAGTTCTTC.

V usage is TRBV19 and J usage is TRBJ1-4; D possibly corresponds to TRBD1 (5 bases). The CDR3 runs to 16 residues. Trimming shortened V by 5 bases and J by 2 bases, and 15 bases separated the two germline ends. CDR1 and CDR2 (germline): LNHDA, SQIVND (reference sequence). CDR3 sequence: CASSQGYRTTNEKLFF. DNA for the CDR3: TGTGCCAGTAGTCAGGGCTATCGTACGACTAATGAAAAACTGTTTTTT.

The rearrangement links TRBV27 to TRBJ2-7; D gene uncertain. V shed 5 bases and J shed 2 bases, with 16 bases lying between them. The germline CDR1 and CDR2 sequences are MNHEY and SMNVEV (reference sequence). The CDR3 has 15 amino acids. CDR3 residues: CASSTSGSFTYEQYF. CDR3 coding DNA: TGTGCCAGCAGTACTTCCGGGTCTTTCACCTACGAGCAGTACTTC.

The gene calls are TRBV7-2 and TRBJ2-7, with 16 bases lining up with TRBD2. This CDR3 contains 16 residues. V shed 4 bases, J shed 5 bases, and the junction held 5 bases outside the gene matches. Germline V gene lookup returns CDR1 SGHTA and CDR2 FQGNSA. CDR3 nucleotide sequence: TGTGCCAGCAGCTCGGGACTAGCGGGGGGGCTCGACGAGCAGTACTTC. It encodes CASSSGLAGGLDEQYF.